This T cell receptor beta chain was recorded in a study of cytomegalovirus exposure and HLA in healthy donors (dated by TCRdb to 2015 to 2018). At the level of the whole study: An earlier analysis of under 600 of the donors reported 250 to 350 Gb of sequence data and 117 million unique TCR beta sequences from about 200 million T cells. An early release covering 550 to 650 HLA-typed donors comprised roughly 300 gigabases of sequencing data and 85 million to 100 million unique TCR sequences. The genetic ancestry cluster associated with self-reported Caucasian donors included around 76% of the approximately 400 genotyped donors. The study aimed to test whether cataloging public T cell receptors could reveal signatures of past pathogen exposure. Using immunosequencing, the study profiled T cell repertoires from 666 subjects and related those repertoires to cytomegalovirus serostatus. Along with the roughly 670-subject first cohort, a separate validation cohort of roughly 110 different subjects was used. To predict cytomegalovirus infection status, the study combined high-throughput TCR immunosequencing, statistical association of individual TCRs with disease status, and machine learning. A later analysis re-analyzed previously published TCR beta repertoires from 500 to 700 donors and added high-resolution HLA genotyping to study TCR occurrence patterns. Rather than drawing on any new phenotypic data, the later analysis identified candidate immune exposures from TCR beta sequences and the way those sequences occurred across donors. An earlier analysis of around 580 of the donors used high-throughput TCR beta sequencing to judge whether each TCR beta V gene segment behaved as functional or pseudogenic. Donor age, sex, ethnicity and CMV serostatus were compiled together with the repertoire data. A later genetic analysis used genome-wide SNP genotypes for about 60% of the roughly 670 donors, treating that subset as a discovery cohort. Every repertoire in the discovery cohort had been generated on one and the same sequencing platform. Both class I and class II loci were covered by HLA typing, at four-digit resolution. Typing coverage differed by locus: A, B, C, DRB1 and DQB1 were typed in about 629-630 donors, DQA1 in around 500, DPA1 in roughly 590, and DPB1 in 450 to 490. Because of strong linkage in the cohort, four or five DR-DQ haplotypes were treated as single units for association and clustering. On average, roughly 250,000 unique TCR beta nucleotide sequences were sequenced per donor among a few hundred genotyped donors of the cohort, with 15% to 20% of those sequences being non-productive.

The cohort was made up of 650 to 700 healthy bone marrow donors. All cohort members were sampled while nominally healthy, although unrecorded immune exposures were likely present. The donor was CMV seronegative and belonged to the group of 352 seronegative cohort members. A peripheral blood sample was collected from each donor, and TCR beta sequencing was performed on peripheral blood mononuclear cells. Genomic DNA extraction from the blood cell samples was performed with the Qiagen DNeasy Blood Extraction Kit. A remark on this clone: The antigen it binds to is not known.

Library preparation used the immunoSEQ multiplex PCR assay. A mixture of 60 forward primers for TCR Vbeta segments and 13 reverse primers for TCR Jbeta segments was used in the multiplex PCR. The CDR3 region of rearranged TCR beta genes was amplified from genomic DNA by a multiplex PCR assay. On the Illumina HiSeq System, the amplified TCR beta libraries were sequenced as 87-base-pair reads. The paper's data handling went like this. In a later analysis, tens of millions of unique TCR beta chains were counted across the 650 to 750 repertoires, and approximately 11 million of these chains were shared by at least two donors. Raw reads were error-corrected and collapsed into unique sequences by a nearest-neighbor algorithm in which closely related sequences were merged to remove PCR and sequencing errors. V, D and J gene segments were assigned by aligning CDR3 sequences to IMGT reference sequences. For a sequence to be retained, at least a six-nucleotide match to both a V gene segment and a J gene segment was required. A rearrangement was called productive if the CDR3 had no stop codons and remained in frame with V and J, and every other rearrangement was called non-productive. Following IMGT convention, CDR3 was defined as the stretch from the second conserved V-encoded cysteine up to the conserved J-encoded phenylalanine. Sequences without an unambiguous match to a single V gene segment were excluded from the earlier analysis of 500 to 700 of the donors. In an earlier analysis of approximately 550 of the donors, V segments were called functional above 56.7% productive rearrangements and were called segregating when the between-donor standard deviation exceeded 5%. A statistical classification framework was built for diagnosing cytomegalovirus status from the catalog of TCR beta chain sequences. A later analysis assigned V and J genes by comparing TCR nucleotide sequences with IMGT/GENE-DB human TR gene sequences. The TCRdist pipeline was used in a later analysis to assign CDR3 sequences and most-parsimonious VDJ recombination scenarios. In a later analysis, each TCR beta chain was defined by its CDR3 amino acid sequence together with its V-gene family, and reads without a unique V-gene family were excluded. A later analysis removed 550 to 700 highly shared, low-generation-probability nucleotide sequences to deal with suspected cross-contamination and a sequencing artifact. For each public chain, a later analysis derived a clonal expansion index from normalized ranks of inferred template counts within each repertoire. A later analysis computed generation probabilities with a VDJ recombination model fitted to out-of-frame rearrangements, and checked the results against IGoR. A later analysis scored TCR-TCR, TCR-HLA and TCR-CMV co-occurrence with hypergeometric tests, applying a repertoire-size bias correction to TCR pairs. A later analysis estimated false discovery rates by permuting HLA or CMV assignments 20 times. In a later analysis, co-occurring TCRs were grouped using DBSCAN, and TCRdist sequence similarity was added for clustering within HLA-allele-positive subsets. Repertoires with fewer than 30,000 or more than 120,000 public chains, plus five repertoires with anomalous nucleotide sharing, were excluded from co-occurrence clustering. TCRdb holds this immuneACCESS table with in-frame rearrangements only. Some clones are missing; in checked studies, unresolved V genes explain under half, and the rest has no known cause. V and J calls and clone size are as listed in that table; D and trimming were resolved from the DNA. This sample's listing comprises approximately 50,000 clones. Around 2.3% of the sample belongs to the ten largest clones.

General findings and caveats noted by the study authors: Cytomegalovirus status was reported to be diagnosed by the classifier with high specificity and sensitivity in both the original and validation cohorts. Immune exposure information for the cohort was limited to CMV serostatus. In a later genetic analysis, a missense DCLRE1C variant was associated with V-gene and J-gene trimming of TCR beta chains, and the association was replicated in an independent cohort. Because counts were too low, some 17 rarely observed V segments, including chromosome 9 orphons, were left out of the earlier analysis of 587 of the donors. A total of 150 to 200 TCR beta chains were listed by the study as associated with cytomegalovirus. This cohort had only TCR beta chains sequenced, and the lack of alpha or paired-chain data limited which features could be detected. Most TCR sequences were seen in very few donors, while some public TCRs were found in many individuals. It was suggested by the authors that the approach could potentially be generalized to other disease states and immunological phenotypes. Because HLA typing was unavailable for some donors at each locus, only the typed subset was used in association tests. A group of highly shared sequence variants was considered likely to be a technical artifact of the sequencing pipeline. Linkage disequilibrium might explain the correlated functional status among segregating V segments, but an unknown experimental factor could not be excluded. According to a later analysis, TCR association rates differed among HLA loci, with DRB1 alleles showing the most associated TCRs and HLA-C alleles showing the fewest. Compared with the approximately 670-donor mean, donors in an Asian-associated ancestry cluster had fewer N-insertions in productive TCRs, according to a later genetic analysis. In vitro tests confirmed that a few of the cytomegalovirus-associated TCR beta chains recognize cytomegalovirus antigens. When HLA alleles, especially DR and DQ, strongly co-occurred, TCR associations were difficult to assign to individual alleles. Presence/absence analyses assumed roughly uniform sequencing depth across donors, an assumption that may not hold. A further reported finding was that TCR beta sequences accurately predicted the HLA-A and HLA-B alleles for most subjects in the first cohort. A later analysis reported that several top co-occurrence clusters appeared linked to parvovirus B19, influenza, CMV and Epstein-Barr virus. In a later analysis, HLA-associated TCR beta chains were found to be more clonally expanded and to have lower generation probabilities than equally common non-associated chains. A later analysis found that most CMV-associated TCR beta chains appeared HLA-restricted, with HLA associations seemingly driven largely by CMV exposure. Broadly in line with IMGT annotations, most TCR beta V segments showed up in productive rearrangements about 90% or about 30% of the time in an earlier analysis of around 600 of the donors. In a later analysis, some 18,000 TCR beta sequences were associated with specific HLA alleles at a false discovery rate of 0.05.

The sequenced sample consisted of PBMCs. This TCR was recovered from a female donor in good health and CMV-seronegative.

The CDR3 reads as follows: CAISESGGLGEQYF. At the DNA level, the sequence is TGTGCCATCAGTGAGTCCGGCGGCCTTGGGGAGCAGTACTTC. This chain is built from TRBV10-3 and TRBJ2-7, with no confident D gene call. The CDR3, from cysteine to phenylalanine, totals 14 residues. The retained sequence is limited to the CDR3, 42 bases, with the frame set at the first base. Based on the germline V gene, the CDR1 and CDR2 sequences are ENHRY and SYGVKD. V gives up 0 bases and J gives up 7 bases, and the segment between their germline ends measures 13 bases.